This T cell receptor (beta chain) stems from a study of cytomegalovirus exposure and HLA in healthy donors. Overall study findings and caveats: Later, TCR association rates were found to vary by HLA locus, highest for DRB1 and lowest for HLA-C. It was confirmed in vitro that a few of the CMV-associated chains were specific for CMV antigens. Researchers reported in a later analysis that common viral pathogens appeared linked to several top clusters. Relative to equally common others, HLA-associated TCR beta chains showed greater clonal expansion in a later analysis.

Regarding this clone: Its antigen is still unknown.

Primers for the PCR totalled 60 Vbeta and 13 Jbeta. Produced via immunoSEQ multiplex PCR; TCRdb's table is partial and in-frame only. The table shows around 100,000 clones, with less than 85% occurring only once. Sequenced: PBMCs. The TCR comes from a man aged 35-49 years in good health and CMV-seronegative.

Here the CDR3 DNA reads TGTGCCAGTAGGGCCTGGGACAGGGGAGGGTCACCCCTCCACTTT. It specifies CASRAWDRGGSPLHF. The rearrangement uses TRBV19 and TRBJ1-6, with 10 bases aligning to TRBD1. Trimming removed 6 bases from V and 10 bases from J; junction bases left unmatched: 9. This CDR3 region has 15 residues. Germline CDR1 is LNHDA and CDR2 is SQIVND (reference sequence).